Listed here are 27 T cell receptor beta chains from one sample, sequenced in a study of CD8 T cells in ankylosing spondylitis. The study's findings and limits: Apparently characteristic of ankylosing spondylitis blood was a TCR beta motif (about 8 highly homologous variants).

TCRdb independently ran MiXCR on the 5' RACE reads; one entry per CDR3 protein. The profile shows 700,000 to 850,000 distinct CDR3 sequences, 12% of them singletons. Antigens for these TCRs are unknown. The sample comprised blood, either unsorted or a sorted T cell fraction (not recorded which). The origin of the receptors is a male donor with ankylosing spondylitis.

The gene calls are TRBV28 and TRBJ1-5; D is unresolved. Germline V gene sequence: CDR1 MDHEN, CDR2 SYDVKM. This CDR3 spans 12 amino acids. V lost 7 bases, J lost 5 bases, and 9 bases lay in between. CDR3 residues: CASNPNDQPQHF. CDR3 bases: TGTGCCAGCAACCCAAATGATCAGCCCCAGCATTTT.

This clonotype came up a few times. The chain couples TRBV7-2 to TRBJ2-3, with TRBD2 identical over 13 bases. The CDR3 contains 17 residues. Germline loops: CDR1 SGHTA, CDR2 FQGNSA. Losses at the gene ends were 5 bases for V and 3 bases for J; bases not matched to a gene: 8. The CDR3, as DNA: TGTGCCAGCAGCCTCTCACTAGCGGGGGGGGATACAGATACGCAGTATTTT. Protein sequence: CASSLSLAGGDTDTQYF.

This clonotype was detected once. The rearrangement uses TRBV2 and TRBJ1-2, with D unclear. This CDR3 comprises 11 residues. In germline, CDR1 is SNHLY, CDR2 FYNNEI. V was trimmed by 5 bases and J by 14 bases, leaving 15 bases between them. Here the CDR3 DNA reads TGTGCCAGCAGTCTGGACGGTGCAAGGACCTTC. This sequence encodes CASSLDGARTF.

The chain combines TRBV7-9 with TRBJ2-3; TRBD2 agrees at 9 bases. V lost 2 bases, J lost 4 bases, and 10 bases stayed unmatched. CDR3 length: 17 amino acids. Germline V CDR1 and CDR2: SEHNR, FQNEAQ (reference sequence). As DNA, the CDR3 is TGTGCCAGCAGCTTACCAATGCGGCGGGAGGGCCCAGATACGCAGTATTTT. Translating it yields CASSLPMRREGPDTQYF.

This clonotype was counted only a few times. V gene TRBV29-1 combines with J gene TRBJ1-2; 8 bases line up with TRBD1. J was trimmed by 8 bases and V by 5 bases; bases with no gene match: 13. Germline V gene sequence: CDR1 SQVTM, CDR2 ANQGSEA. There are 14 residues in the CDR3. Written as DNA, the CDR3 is TGCAGCGTTCCGCCTTTCACAGGGGGTTGGGGCTACACCTTC. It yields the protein CSVPPFTGGWGYTF.

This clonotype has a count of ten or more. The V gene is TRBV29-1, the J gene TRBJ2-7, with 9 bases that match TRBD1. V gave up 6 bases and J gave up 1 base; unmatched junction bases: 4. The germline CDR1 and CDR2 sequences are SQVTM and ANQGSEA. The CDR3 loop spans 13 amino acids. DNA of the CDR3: TGCAGCGTGAGACAGGGGGAATCCTACGAGCAGTACTTC. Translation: CSVRQGESYEQYF.

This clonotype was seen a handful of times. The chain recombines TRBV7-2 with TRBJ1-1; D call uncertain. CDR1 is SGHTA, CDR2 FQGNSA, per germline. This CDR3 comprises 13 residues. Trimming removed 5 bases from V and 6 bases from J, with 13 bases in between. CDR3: CASSPQPYAEAFF. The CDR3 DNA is TGTGCCAGCAGCCCACAACCCTACGCTGAAGCTTTCTTT. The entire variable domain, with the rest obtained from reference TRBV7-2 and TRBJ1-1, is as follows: GAGVSQSPSNKVTEKGKDVELRCDPISGHTALYWYRQSLGQGLEFLIYFQGNSAPDKSGLPSDRFSAERTGGSVSTLTIQRTQQEDSAVYLCASSPQPYAEAFFGQGTRLTVV.

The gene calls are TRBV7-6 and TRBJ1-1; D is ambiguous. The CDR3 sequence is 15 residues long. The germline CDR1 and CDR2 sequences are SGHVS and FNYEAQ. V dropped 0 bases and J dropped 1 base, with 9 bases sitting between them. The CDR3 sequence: CASSLANYPNTEAFF. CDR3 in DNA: TGTGCCAGCAGCTTAGCGAATTACCCGAACACTGAAGCTTTCTTT.

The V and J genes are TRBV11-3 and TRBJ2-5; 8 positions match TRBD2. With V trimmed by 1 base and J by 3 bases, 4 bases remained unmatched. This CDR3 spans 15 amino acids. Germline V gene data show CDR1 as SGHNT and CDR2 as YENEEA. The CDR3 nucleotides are TGTGCCAGCAGCTTAGGCGGACTAGCCAAAGAGACCCAGTACTTC. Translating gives CASSLGGLAKETQYF.

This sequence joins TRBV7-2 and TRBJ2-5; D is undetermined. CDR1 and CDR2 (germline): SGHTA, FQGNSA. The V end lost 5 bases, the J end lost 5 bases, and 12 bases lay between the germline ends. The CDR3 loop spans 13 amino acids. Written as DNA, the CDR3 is TGTGCCAGCAGCACCGGTGGCCATGAGACCCAGTACTTC. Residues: CASSTGGHETQYF. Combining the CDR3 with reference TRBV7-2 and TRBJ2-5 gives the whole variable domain GAGVSQSPSNKVTEKGKDVELRCDPISGHTALYWYRQSLGQGLEFLIYFQGNSAPDKSGLPSDRFSAERTGGSVSTLTIQRTQQEDSAVYLCASSTGGHETQYFGPGTRLLVL.

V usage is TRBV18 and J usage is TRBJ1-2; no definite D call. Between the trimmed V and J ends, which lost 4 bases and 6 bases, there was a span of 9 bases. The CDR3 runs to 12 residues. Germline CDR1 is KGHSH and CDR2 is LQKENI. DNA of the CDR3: TGTGCCAGCTCACGGACGGTACATGGCTACACCTTC. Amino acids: CASSRTVHGYTF.

The CDR3 protein is CASSPTDIEETQYF. The CDR3 DNA sequence: TGTGCCAGCAGCCCGACTGACATCGAAGAGACCCAGTACTTC. This chain connects TRBV4-2 to TRBJ2-5; no clear D. Germline V gives CDR1 LGHNA, CDR2 YNFKEQ. V gave up 4 bases and J gave up 3 bases, with 12 bases separating them. The CDR3 is made up of 14 amino acids.

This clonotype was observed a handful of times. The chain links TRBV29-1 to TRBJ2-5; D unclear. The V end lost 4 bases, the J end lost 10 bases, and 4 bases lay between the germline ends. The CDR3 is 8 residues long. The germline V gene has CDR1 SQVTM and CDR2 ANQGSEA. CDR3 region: CSVGHQYF. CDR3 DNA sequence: TGCAGCGTTGGACACCAGTACTTC. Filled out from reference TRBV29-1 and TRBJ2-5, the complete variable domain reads SAVISQKPSRDICQRGTSLTIQCQVDSQVTMMFWYRQQPGQSLTLIATANQGSEATYESGFVIDKFPISRPNLTFSTLTVSNMSPEDSSIYLCSVGHQYFGPGTRLLVL.

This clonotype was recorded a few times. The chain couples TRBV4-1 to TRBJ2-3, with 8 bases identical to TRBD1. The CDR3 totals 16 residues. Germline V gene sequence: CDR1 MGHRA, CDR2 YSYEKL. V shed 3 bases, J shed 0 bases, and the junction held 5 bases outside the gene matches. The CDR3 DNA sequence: TGCGCCAGCAGCCACCTCGACAGGGGAAGCACAGATACGCAGTATTTT. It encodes CASSHLDRGSTDTQYF.

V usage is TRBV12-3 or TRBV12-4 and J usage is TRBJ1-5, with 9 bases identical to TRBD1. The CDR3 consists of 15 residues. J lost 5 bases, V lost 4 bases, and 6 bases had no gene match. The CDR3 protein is CASSYLQGADQPQHF. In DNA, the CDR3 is TGTGCCAGCAGTTATTTACAGGGGGCGGATCAGCCCCAGCATTTT.

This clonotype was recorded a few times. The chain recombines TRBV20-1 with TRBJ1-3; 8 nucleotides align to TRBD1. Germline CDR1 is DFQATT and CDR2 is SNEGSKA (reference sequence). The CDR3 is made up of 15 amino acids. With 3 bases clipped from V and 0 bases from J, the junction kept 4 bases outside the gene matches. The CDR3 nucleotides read TGCAGTGCTAGGGGCAGGGGGCCCTCTGGAAACACCATATATTTT. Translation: CSARGRGPSGNTIYF.

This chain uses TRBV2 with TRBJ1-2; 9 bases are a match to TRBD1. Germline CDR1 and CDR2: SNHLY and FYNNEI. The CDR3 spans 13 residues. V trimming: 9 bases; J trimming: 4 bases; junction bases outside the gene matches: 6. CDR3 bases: TGTGCCAGTCGACAGGGGGGGAGCTATGGCTACACCTTC. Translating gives CASRQGGSYGYTF.

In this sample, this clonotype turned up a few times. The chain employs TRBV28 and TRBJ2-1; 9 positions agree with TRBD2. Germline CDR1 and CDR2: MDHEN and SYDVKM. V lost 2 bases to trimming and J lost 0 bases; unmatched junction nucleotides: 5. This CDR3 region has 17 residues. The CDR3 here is CASSLTAGGSSYNEQFF. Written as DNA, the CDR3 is TGTGCCAGCAGTTTAACAGCGGGAGGCAGCTCCTACAATGAGCAGTTCTTC.

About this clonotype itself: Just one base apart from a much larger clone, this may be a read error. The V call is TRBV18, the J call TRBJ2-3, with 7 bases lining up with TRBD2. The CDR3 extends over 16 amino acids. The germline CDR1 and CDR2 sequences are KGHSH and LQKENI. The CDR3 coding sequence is TGTACCAGCTCACCACCGACTAGCAGAGGCACAGATACGCAGTATTTT. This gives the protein CTSSPPTSRGTDTQYF.

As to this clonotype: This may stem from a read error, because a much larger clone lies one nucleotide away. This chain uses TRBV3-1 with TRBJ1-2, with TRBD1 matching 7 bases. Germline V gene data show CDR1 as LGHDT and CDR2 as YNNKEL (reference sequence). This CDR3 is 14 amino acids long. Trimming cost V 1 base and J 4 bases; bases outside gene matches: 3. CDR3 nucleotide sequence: TGTGCCAGCAGCCAAGCACAGGGGACCTATGGCTACACCTTC. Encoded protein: CASSQAQGTYGYTF.

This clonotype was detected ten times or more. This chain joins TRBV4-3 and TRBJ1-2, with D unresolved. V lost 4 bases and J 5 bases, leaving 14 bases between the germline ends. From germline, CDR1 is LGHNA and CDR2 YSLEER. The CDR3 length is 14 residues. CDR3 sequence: CASSRRAGSYGYTF. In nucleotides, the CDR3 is TGCGCCAGCAGCCGCCGGGCCGGCTCGTATGGCTACACCTTC.

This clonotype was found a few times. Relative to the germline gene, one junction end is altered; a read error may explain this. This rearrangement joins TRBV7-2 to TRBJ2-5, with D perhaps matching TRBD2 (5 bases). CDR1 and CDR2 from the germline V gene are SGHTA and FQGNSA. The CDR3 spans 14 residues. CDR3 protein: CASSLALVLETQYF. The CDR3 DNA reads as TGTGCCAGCAGCCTAGCCCTAGTGTTGGAGACCCAGTACTTC.

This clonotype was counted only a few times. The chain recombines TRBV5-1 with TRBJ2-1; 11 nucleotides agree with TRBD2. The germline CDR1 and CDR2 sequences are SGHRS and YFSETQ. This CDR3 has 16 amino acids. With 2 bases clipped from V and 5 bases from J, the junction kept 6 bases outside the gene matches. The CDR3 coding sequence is TGCGCCAGCAGCTTAGGGACTAGCGGCTGGGACAATGAGCAGTTCTTC. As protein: CASSLGTSGWDNEQFF.

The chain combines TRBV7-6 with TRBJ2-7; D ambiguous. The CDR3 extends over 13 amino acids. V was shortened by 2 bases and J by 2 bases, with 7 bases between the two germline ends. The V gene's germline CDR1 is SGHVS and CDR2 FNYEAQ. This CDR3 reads CASSLNSAYEQYF. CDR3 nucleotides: TGTGCCAGCAGCTTAAACTCCGCCTACGAGCAGTACTTC.

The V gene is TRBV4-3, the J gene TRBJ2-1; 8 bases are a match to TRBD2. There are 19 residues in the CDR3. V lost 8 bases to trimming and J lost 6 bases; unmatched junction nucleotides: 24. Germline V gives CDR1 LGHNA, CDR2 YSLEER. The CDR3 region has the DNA TGCGCCAGCGCTCCTTCAATATTTCGAGCGGGAGACTTTTCCAATGAGCAGTTCTTC. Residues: CASAPSIFRAGDFSNEQFF.

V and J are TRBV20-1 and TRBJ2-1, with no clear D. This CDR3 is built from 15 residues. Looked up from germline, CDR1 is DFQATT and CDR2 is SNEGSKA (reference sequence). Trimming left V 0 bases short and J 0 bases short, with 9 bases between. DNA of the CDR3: TGCAGTGCTAGAGATCTCAGGAGCTCCTACAATGAGCAGTTCTTC. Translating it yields CSARDLRSSYNEQFF.

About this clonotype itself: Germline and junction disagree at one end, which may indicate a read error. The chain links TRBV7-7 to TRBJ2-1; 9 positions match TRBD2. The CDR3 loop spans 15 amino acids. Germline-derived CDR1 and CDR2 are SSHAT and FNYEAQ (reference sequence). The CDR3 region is CASSWGSGSYNEQFF. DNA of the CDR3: TGTGCTAGCAGCTGGGGTAGCGGGAGTTACAATGAGCAGTTCTTC.